This TCR beta chain was observed in a study of blood T cell repertoires in COVID-19. This CDR3 region has 12 residues. With 2 bases removed from V and 8 bases from J, the gap between germline ends came to 7 bases. Germline V CDR1 and CDR2: LNHDA, SQIVND (reference sequence). Data came from immunoSEQ multiplex PCR; TCRdb stores just in-frame clones and leaves some out. The table records approximately 300,000 clones, just under 90% of them present only once. The genes are TRBV19 and TRBJ2-4; D might be TRBD2 (6 bases). This clonotype was obtained from a woman aged 30 to 39 who had recovered from COVID-19. Sequencing was performed on PBMCs or T cells enriched from blood (not recorded which). CDR3 in amino acids: CASSIRGDIQYF. The CDR3 DNA is TGTGCCAGTAGTATACGCGGGGACATTCAGTACTTC.